The 14 T cell receptor beta chains reported below all come from one sample, sequenced in a study of blood T cell repertoires in COVID-19 (dated by TCRdb to the early 2020s). Library method: the immunoSEQ multiplex PCR assay. Drawn from immuneACCESS, this table holds only the in-frame rearrangements with V and J called that TCRdb kept. Clones are partly lost; checked studies trace under half to an unresolved V gene and leave the rest unexplained. The sample table records tens of thousands of clones; approximately 87% of these occur just once. Together, the top ten hold 15% to 20% of the sample. Sequenced input: peripheral blood. Receptor source: a man in his 70s with active COVID-19.

This sequence joins TRBV14 and TRBJ1-3, with unresolved D. The V end was cut by 3 bases, the J end by 3 bases, with 6 bases between. This CDR3 spans 13 amino acids. Germline loops: CDR1 SGHDN, CDR2 FVKESK. CDR3 amino acids: CASSQGFGNTIYF. In nucleotides, the CDR3 is TGTGCCAGCAGCCAGGGCTTTGGAAACACCATATATTTT.

Of note for this clone: The junction and the germline gene differ at one end; a read error may be behind it. The V gene is TRBV6-1, the J gene TRBJ2-1; perhaps TRBD2 as D (5 bases). CDR3 size: 15 residues. Germline values: CDR1 MNHNS, CDR2 SASEGT. CDR3 region: CASREGSSSYNEQFF. The DNA of the CDR3 is TGTGCCAGCCGTGAAGGGAGTTCTTCCTACAATGAGCAGTTCTTC.

This clone was counted a single time. The rearrangement joins TRBV9 to TRBJ1-1; 8 positions agree with TRBD1. Losses at the gene ends were 2 bases for V and 1 base for J; bases not matched to a gene: 1. From germline, CDR1 is SGDLS and CDR2 YYNGEE. This CDR3 is built from 14 residues. The CDR3 DNA sequence: TGTGCCAGCAGCGTTGGACAGGGGAACACTGAAGCTTTCTTT. It is translated as CASSVGQGNTEAFF.

The V call is TRBV4-3, the J call TRBJ1-1; tentatively, D is TRBD1 (6 bases). The V and J ends lost 0 bases and 11 bases respectively, with 19 bases between them. CDR1 and CDR2 from the germline V gene are LGHNA and YSLEER. The CDR3 has 15 residues. The CDR3 here is CASSQDGDKGDGAFF. The CDR3 DNA follows: TGCGCCAGCAGCCAAGATGGGGACAAAGGGGACGGGGCTTTCTTT.

This chain joins TRBV6-5 and TRBJ2-2, with D hard to call. Germline V gene lookup returns CDR1 MNHEY and CDR2 SVGAGI. V lost 7 bases, J lost 4 bases, and 10 bases lay in between. This CDR3 comprises 13 residues. In nucleotides, the CDR3 is TGTGCCAGCACCCACTCCCGCACCGGGGAGCTGTTTTTT. Its translation is CASTHSRTGELFF.

This clone was observed once. The gene calls are TRBV29-1 and TRBJ1-1; D gene ambiguous. The CDR3 sequence is 12 residues long. The V gene's germline CDR1 is SQVTM and CDR2 ANQGSEA. With 4 bases removed from V and 5 bases from J, the gap between germline ends came to 11 bases. CDR3 DNA: TGCAGCGTTGTCGTTCTAAGTACTGAAGCTTTCTTT. Encoded protein: CSVVVLSTEAFF.

Only one count was recorded for this clone. This chain links TRBV25-1 with TRBJ1-4, with 8 positions matching TRBD1. V lost 3 bases, J lost 7 bases, and 7 bases stayed unmatched. CDR1 and CDR2 (germline): MGHDK, SYGVNS. The CDR3 spans 15 residues. The CDR3: CASSDPDRAAEKLFF. DNA of the CDR3: TGTGCCAGCAGTGACCCGGACAGGGCTGCTGAAAAACTGTTTTTT. Full variable domain (outside the CDR3, taken from reference TRBV25-1 and TRBJ1-4): EADIYQTPRYLVIGTGKKITLECSQTMGHDKMYWYQQDPGMELHLIHYSYGVNSTEKGDLSSESTVSRIRTEHFPLTLESARPSHTSQYLCASSDPDRAAEKLFFGSGTQLSVL.

The chain carries TRBV7-9 and TRBJ1-4; D is unresolved. Germline CDR1 is SEHNR and CDR2 is FQNEAQ (reference sequence). The CDR3 loop spans 15 amino acids. V shed 5 bases and J shed 2 bases, with 12 bases lying between them. CDR3 amino acids: CASSPKGATNEKLFF. In DNA, the CDR3 is TGTGCCAGCAGCCCGAAGGGAGCGACTAATGAAAAACTGTTTTTT.

The chain uses TRBV10-3 and TRBJ2-5; 15 bases align to TRBD2. This CDR3 region has 14 residues. Trimming took 11 bases from V and 4 from J; bases not matched to a gene: 5. The germline V gene has CDR1 ENHRY and CDR2 SYGVKD. The CDR3 sequence: CAAGTSGGRETQYF. Here the CDR3 DNA reads TGTGCCGCGGGGACTAGCGGGGGGAGAGAGACCCAGTACTTC.

The chain links TRBV7-2 to TRBJ1-5, with a tentative D call TRBD1 (5 bases). V was cut by 2 bases and J by 5 bases, with 7 bases left in between. The CDR3 consists of 13 residues. Germline CDR1 is SGHTA and CDR2 is FQGNSA. This chain's CDR3 is CASSLQGDQPQHF. The CDR3 bases are TGTGCCAGCAGCTTACAAGGGGATCAGCCCCAGCATTTT.

J is TRBJ2-3 and V is TRBV4-2, with 11 bases that match TRBD2. This CDR3 region has 16 residues. Germline trimming cut 0 bases from V and 9 bases from J; bases unmatched to any gene: 8. CDR1 is LGHNA and CDR2 is YNFKEQ in the germline V gene. For the CDR3, the DNA is TGTGCCAGCAGCCAAGATAGTTCGGCTAGCGGGGGGACGCAGTATTTT. Its translation is CASSQDSSASGGTQYF.

The V gene is TRBV7-9, the J gene TRBJ1-1; 8 positions agree with TRBD1. Trimming removed 2 bases from V and 4 bases from J; junction bases left unmatched: 6. The CDR3 is 15 amino acids. Germline CDR1 and CDR2: SEHNR and FQNEAQ (reference sequence). In nucleotides, the CDR3 is TGTGCCAGCAGCTTACAGGGGGCTGTCGGCACTGAAGCTTTCTTT. It yields the protein CASSLQGAVGTEAFF.

The CDR3 is CATSDSGRGVGEQYF. CDR3 DNA sequence: TGTGCCACCAGTGATTCCGGGAGAGGGGTCGGAGAGCAGTACTTC. V usage is TRBV24-1 and J usage is TRBJ2-7, with a possible D match to TRBD2 (6 bases). Germline CDR1 reads KGHDR; CDR2 reads SFDVKD. The CDR3 spans 15 residues. V was clipped by 2 bases and J by 7 bases, with 17 bases between them.

V and J are TRBV4-2 and TRBJ2-5; 7 bases align to TRBD2. The germline V gene encodes CDR1 LGHNA and CDR2 YNFKEQ. Losses at the gene ends were 5 bases for V and 5 bases for J; bases not matched to a gene: 11. This CDR3 is 15 amino acids long. The CDR3 sequence is CASSLQRGSMETQYF. The CDR3, as DNA: TGTGCCAGCAGCTTACAGCGGGGTTCGATGGAGACCCAGTACTTC.